The clone carrying this T cell receptor beta chain was counted between two and nine times. Its specificity is not known. Trimming shortened V by 2 bases and J by 8 bases, and 13 bases separated the two germline ends. This CDR3 has 13 amino acids. CDR1 and CDR2 (germline): SGHNT, YYREEE (reference sequence). Among the 100 to 150 subjects of the validation cohort, separate from the approximately 660-subject first cohort, were the donors. The table came from immunoSEQ multiplex PCR; TCRdb's copy has only in-frame clones and leaves some out. The data show some 250,000 clones, around 90% seen once. This record comes from a study of cytomegalovirus exposure and HLA in healthy donors. General study findings and limits: In vitro checks showed that a few CMV-associated chains really do target CMV antigens. For cytomegalovirus status, the classifier reportedly gave diagnoses with high specificity and sensitivity. Cytomegalovirus-associated status was assigned to roughly 160 TCR beta chains.

Sequences were obtained from PBMCs. This clonotype was sampled from a woman aged 18-35 years in good health and CMV-seronegative. This chain uses TRBV5-4 with TRBJ1-1; D not resolved. The CDR3 here is CASSFYEVVEAFF. For the CDR3, the DNA is TGTGCCAGCAGCTTTTATGAGGTCGTAGAAGCTTTCTTT.